A selection of T cell receptor beta chains follows, all from one sample in a study of cytomegalovirus exposure and HLA in healthy donors. Some clones are missing from TCRdb's copy, which holds only in-frame ones; the method was immunoSEQ multiplex PCR. Here the sample spans approximately 300,000 clones, about 80% being singletons. Material: PBMCs. These receptors came from a girl aged 2-10 years in good health and CMV-seronegative. CDR3s include the opening cysteine and the closing phenylalanine or tryptophan. The order of the fields is CDR3 DNA, CDR3 protein, J gene, V gene, clone size, D gene. A D gene is named only where the DNA matches it firmly. Size values are once, few and many counts, or a class for expanded clones, and some rows have none.

CDR3 DNA: TGCGCCAGCAGCCATAGGGGTAACACTGAAGCTTTCTTT
CDR3 protein: CASSHRGNTEAFF
J gene: TRBJ1-1
V gene: TRBV4-1
clone size: -
D gene: -

CDR3 DNA: TGTGCCAGCAGTTTTCAGGGGTCGGGCACCGGGGAGCTGTTTTTT
CDR3 protein: CASSFQGSGTGELFF
J gene: TRBJ2-2
V gene: TRBV27
clone size: once
D gene: -

CDR3 DNA: TGTGCCAGCAGCCAAGGACAGGGTTGGGGCTACACCTTC
CDR3 protein: CASSQGQGWGYTF
J gene: TRBJ1-2
V gene: TRBV13
clone size: -
D gene: TRBD1

CDR3 DNA: TGTGCCAGCAGCGAACAGCCAACTAATGAAAAACTGTTTTTT
CDR3 protein: CASSEQPTNEKLFF
J gene: TRBJ1-4
V gene: TRBV9
clone size: -
D gene: -

CDR3 DNA: TGTGCCAGCAGTGAAGGGGTAGGGGCAGCTAGCTCCTACGAGCAGTACTTC
CDR3 protein: CASSEGVGAASSYEQYF
J gene: TRBJ2-7
V gene: TRBV2
clone size: -
D gene: -

CDR3 DNA: TGTGCCAGCAGCCAAATGGGACAATACAATGAGCAGTTCTTC
CDR3 protein: CASSQMGQYNEQFF
J gene: TRBJ2-1
V gene: TRBV4-2
clone size: -
D gene: -

CDR3 DNA: TGTGCCAGCTCACGAATAGCGGGGGGGCCAGATACGCAGTATTTT
CDR3 protein: CASSRIAGGPDTQYF
J gene: TRBJ2-3
V gene: TRBV18
clone size: -
D gene: TRBD2

CDR3 DNA: TGTGCCAGCAGCTTAAGGGCGGGAGGGAATCAAGAGACCCAGTACTTC
CDR3 protein: CASSLRAGGNQETQYF
J gene: TRBJ2-5
V gene: TRBV11-2
clone size: once
D gene: TRBD2

CDR3 DNA: TGTGCCAGCAGCTCGAGGGGGCCAGCTTTCTTT
CDR3 protein: CASSSRGPAFF
J gene: TRBJ1-1
V gene: TRBV11-1
clone size: -
D gene: TRBD1

CDR3 DNA: TGTGCCAGCAGCCACCCGACAGGTAGCTCCTACAATGAGCAGTTCTTC
CDR3 protein: CASSHPTGSSYNEQFF
J gene: TRBJ2-1
V gene: TRBV27
clone size: -
D gene: -

CDR3 DNA: TGTGCCAGCAGCACCGGGACAGTCACCGGGGAGCTGTTTTTT
CDR3 protein: CASSTGTVTGELFF
J gene: TRBJ2-2
V gene: TRBV7-3
clone size: -
D gene: TRBD1

CDR3 DNA: TGCGCCAGCAGCTACGACAGGTTGAACACTGAAGCTTTCTTT
CDR3 protein: CASSYDRLNTEAFF
J gene: TRBJ1-1
V gene: TRBV5-1
clone size: -
D gene: -

CDR3 DNA: TGTGCCAGCATCCCCGCCGGGACAGCCTACGAGCAGTACTTC
CDR3 protein: CASIPAGTAYEQYF
J gene: TRBJ2-7
V gene: TRBV28
clone size: -
D gene: TRBD1

CDR3 DNA: TGTGCCAGCAGTTTCGGGACTAGCGGGCAGTTCTTC
CDR3 protein: CASSFGTSGQFF
J gene: TRBJ2-1
V gene: TRBV28
clone size: -
D gene: TRBD2

CDR3 DNA: TGTGCCACCCATGGAGACAGCAATGAGCAGTTCTTC
CDR3 protein: CATHGDSNEQFF
J gene: TRBJ2-1
V gene: TRBV2
clone size: -
D gene: -

CDR3 DNA: TGCGCCAGCAGCTTTCGGACTAGCGGGAGGAGGATGTTCTTC
CDR3 protein: CASSFRTSGRRMFF
J gene: TRBJ2-1
V gene: TRBV5-1
clone size: -
D gene: TRBD2

CDR3 DNA: TGTGCCAGCACTCAGGGGCGAGGATCACCCCTCCACTTT
CDR3 protein: CASTQGRGSPLHF
J gene: TRBJ1-6
V gene: TRBV6-5
clone size: -
D gene: -

CDR3 DNA: TGTGCCAGCAGGCGGGAGACTAGCGGAAGCTACAATGAGCAGTTCTTC
CDR3 protein: CASRRETSGSYNEQFF
J gene: TRBJ2-1
V gene: TRBV28
clone size: few
D gene: TRBD2

CDR3 DNA: TGTGCCACCAGCAGTGGACTAGCGGGAGTGGGGGAGCAGTTCTTC
CDR3 protein: CATSSGLAGVGEQFF
J gene: TRBJ2-1
V gene: TRBV15
clone size: -
D gene: TRBD2

CDR3 DNA: TGTGCTAGTGGTTTGGTATTAGGACAGGGGGCCTTCTATGGCTACACCTTC
CDR3 protein: CASGLVLGQGAFYGYTF
J gene: TRBJ1-2
V gene: TRBV12-5
clone size: -
D gene: TRBD1

CDR3 DNA: TGCAGTGCCATCGACAGCTACGAGCAGTACTTC
CDR3 protein: CSAIDSYEQYF
J gene: TRBJ2-7
V gene: TRBV20-1
clone size: -
D gene: -

CDR3 DNA: TGTGCCAGCAGCTCCGGGACAGCTACCTACAATGAGCAGTTCTTC
CDR3 protein: CASSSGTATYNEQFF
J gene: TRBJ2-1
V gene: TRBV13
clone size: -
D gene: TRBD1